Described below is a single T cell receptor (beta chain) sequence and its context. Its antigen is not yet known. No much larger clonotype is one base removed from it; base qualities were not supplied. The data originate from a study of blood T cell repertoires in COVID-19 (TCRdb year 2020). About the study as a whole: Samples covering the acute and convalescent phases of COVID-19 were provided by collaborators in the United States, Italy and Spain. The material from the prospective study consisted of cDNA or gDNA derived from T cells, B-cell-depleted T cells, or PBMCs. The dataset comprised deeply sampled blood TCRbeta repertoires from subjects exposed to, actively infected with, or recovered from COVID-19. The repertoires were released in a freely available public database intended as a resource for research on the immune response to SARS-CoV-2. The samples were drawn from two sources: the first 160 participants of the ongoing ImmuneRACE study, and 950 to 1,500 subjects contributed by 6 global collaborators. A de-identified subject ID, COVID-19 status, age in years and sex were almost always included in the sample metadata. Where HLA class I and class II types were available, the types were taken from metadata supplied by the sample provider, not from assay-based typing.

Samples from volunteer blood donors who had recovered from COVID-19 were contributed by a second Seattle source. The collaborating institutions used their own protocols to collect whole blood in K2EDTA tubes. For TCRbeta analysis, collaborators shipped samples in one of three forms: frozen whole blood, isolated PBMCs, or DNA extracted from either of those sample types. TCRbeta CDR3 regions were amplified from genomic DNA using the immunoSEQ Assay, a bias-controlled multiplex PCR. From the authors' description of their analysis: Nucleated cell counts per sample were estimated from amplification of reference gene primers within the assay. Sequence reads were collapsed and filtered to measure the absolute abundance of every unique TCRbeta CDR3 rearrangement. For each sample, productive Simpson clonality was calculated by taking the square root of Simpson's diversity index across productive rearrangements. The source is immuneACCESS, and TCRdb retained only in-frame sequences with V and J called. Part of the clones is not carried over; for the studies checked, unresolved V genes explain less than half of this, and the remainder is unexplained. That table supplies the V and J calls and clone size; D and trimming were determined from the DNA. In all, the sample holds some 270,000 clones, and 84% of those were seen once. The ten largest clones add up to more than 1.5% of the sample.

What the study reported, not specific to this receptor: How much clinical and demographic metadata was included differed by source and by participant, and the metadata was provided uncurated.

The sequenced material came from peripheral blood. The source of this sequence is a middle-aged woman who had recovered from COVID-19.

The DNA reads as follows: TGTGCCAGCAGACCACACGGCGGTTCACCCCTCCACTTT. This sequence encodes CASRPHGGSPLHF. Here the chain combines TRBV5-6 and TRBJ1-6, with the D segment identity uncertain. Between the V and J ends, shortened by 5 bases and 9 bases respectively, the junction contains 12 bases. The CDR3 runs 13 amino acids, cysteine and phenylalanine included. Solely the CDR3 DNA is kept, with 39 bases framed from the first base. Taken from the germline V gene, the CDR1 and CDR2 loops are SGHDT and YYEEEE.